This T cell receptor (beta chain) was identified during a study of regulatory T cells in long-lasting Graves disease listed by TCRdb under 2021. Study-wide context: Antithyroid drugs had been taken for less than 3 months by newly diagnosed Graves' disease patients. Persistent Graves' disease patients were compared with newly diagnosed Graves' disease patients by peripheral blood TCR sequencing and RNA sequencing. The study was conducted in China and was registered as a clinical trial. A total of 35 or so samples underwent TCR sequencing: 13 from persistent and roughly 20 from newly diagnosed Graves' disease patients.

With respect to this clonotype: What this receptor recognizes is not known. Base quality data are lacking; no much larger clone is found one base away.

The library was prepared using multiplex PCR. Data came from an Illumina HiSeq 4000. iRepertoire HTBI primers and Arm-PCR amplification of CDR3 regions were used to construct TCR beta libraries. Gel purification was performed on PCR products prior to sequencing. The source study handled its data this way. A total of around 66 TRBV and some 15 TRBJ segments were identified across samples and were used for gene usage analysis of CDR3 amino acid clonotypes. COPE and FqMerger were used to merge the filtered high-quality paired reads into contigs. BLAST was used to align contigs to IMGT TRBV, TRBD and TRBJ reference genes, and CDR3 was defined according to IMGT. Any clonotype with a frequency above 0.1% was counted as a highly expanded clone. Repertoire diversity was measured by Shannon entropy, and V-J evenness by the Gini coefficient. Clonotypes shared by more than one individual were considered public. TCRdb cleaned the public reads at Q25 with fastp, built clones with MiXCR and kept in-frame beta chains. CDR3 protein duplicates are merged, each entry listing the most common genes and DNA. These V and J calls originate from TCRdb's pipeline instead of the authors' own analysis. In all, the sample holds around 400,000 distinct CDR3 sequences, and roughly 15% of those were seen once. The ten largest account for roughly 8% of the sample.

What the research found in general, with its limitations: Sequencing and analysis were limited to the TCR beta chain. TRBV28, TRBJ1-2 and TRBJ2-5 were preferentially used in persistent disease, while TRBV20-1 and TRBJ2-1 were favored in newly diagnosed disease. The study examined only peripheral blood because the primary lesion, thyroid tissue, could not be accessed. The small sample size was acknowledged by the authors as a limitation that may reduce accuracy. Persistent patients shared more public clonotypes among themselves (around 3,000) than newly diagnosed patients did (about 900). Persistent Graves' disease patients showed lower TCR Shannon entropy and fewer highly expanded clones than newly diagnosed patients, suggesting clonal expansion.

The sample's time point label is to be understood as: newly diagnosed GD, antithyroid drugs for less than 3 months. For both TCR sequencing and RNA sequencing, RNA was extracted from PBMCs using TRIzol. The diagnosis of Graves' disease was made according to American Thyroid Association guidelines. The patients came from an endocrinology department in Xi'an, China. From each patient, roughly 9 milliliters of peripheral blood was collected into an EDTA anticoagulant tube. Ficoll Paque Plus density gradient separation was used to isolate PBMCs, and no further T cell sorting was done. An Agilent 2100 Bioanalyzer and agarose gel were used to assess RNA quality, and a NanoDrop 2000 was used to measure RNA concentration. Trimming takes 0 bases from V and 4 bases from J, and the germline ends sit 13 bases apart. CDR1 SGDLS and CDR2 YYNGEE were looked up in the germline V gene. CDR3 length: 16 amino acids, cysteine to phenylalanine. The kept DNA is CDR3 alone, 48 bases in frame from the first base.

These data were likewise used in another study, on T cells in Graves' hyperthyroidism and ophthalmopathy. The second study also describes: Stable Graves' hyperthyroidism was defined as no progression to ophthalmopathy during 18 months of follow-up. Hyperthyroidism patients were aged 18 to 65 years and newly diagnosed, with disease duration of less than 2 months. The study excluded patients with uncontrolled infections, other autoimmune diseases, pregnancy or lactation. Diagnoses were based on clinical symptoms, serum thyroxine and TRAb, thyroid ultrasound and orbital computed tomography. For the first round of RT-PCR on the TCR CDR3, the HTBI primer set was used together with the Qiagen OneStep RT-PCR kit. Most expanded thyroid clonotypes (frequency above 0.001) were also detected in blood, a finding suggesting that blood repertoires may reflect thyroid immune responses. A 13 V-J signature model separated ophthalmopathy from stable hyperthyroidism, with approximately 87% sensitivity and about 81% specificity in cross-validation and 80%/75% in testing. During validation, the model predicted progression to ophthalmopathy a median of approximately six months ahead of onset, with 70.59% sensitivity and under 85% specificity. TCR V-J signatures able to tell the groups apart were searched for in a discovery cohort of 100 patients, of whom under 45 had Graves' ophthalmopathy and around 56 had stable Graves' hyperthyroidism. Prospective prediction of ophthalmopathy was tested in an independent validation cohort consisting of under 20 hyperthyroidism patients and more than 15 patients who later progressed to ophthalmopathy. For training and testing, the 100 patients in the discovery cohort were randomly divided in a 7:3 ratio. Thyroid tissue and blood T-cell repertoires from more than 5 Graves' hyperthyroidism patients were also compared in the study. After sampling, hyperthyroidism patients received methimazole starting at 30 mg daily, and ophthalmopathy patients received high-dose intravenous methylprednisolone. Libraries were constructed in a second round of multiplex PCR, after which size selection and purification were performed. Libraries were sequenced paired-end with 100 bp reads on an Illumina HiSeq2000. SOAPnuke was used to process the raw data, throwing out any read that contained adapters or uncalled bases, had a mean Phred below 15, or lacked an exact constant-primer or identifier match. COPE v1.2.5 was used to merge the high-quality paired reads, and each unique nucleotide sequence was defined as a clonotype. Clonotypes were aligned to IMGT TRBV, TRBD and TRBJ reference segments using MiTCR v1.1. The analysis included only V-J combinations with a frequency above 0.0001, which together covered 99% to 99.2% of the repertoires. The TCS score was defined as the ratio of F50 (clonal expansion) to E x V (chaos), calculated using BLOSUM62-based TCRdist between CDR3 peptides within each V-J. Welch's t-statistics and random forest reduced just over 500 V-J features to fewer than 15, which were used in a naive Bayes classifier (R e1071). Sample size was not statistically predetermined, and blinding of investigators to group allocation was not performed. TCR Vbeta CDR3 sequencing of 140 or so peripheral blood samples (roughly 43 ophthalmopathy, approximately 80 hyperthyroidism and approximately 17 progressor patients) is reported in the paper.

The receptor chain draws on TRBV9 and TRBJ2-2; TRBD2 might be the D gene, on 6 matching bases. The TCR sequence derives from a woman in her thirties or forties with Graves disease. Donor details come from another sample of the same person, matched by shared clones. The input for sequencing was peripheral blood mononuclear cells (PBMCs), taken at new diagnosis, from a patient treated with antithyroid drugs. The CDR3 sequence is CASSVGDGRVTGELFF. The DNA sequence reads TGTGCCAGCAGCGTAGGAGACGGGAGAGTCACCGGGGAGCTGTTTTTT.